This T cell receptor (beta chain) was observed in a study of blood T cell repertoires in COVID-19 (dated by TCRdb to about 2020). A note on the overall study: The collaborator samples originated in the United States, Italy and Spain and spanned the acute and convalescent phases of COVID-19. The prospective study material was composed of cDNA or gDNA derived from T cells, B-cell-depleted T cells, or PBMCs. Subjects who had been exposed to COVID-19, were actively infected with it, or had recovered from it provided the deeply sampled blood TCRbeta repertoires that made up the dataset. The repertoires were released in a freely available public database meant as a resource for research on the immune response to SARS-CoV-2. Samples came from the ongoing ImmuneRACE study (first 160 participants) plus 1,254 subjects from 6 global collaborators. Nearly every sample came with metadata listing a de-identified subject ID, COVID-19 status, age in years and sex. Where available, HLA class I and class II types were obtained from metadata supplied by the sample provider rather than from assay-based typing.

TCRbeta CDR3 regions were amplified from genomic DNA by means of the immunoSEQ Assay, a bias-controlled multiplex PCR. Regarding the original processing steps: Within the assay, amplification of reference gene primers was used to estimate how many nucleated cells each sample contained. To quantify the absolute abundance of each unique TCRbeta CDR3 rearrangement, sequence reads were collapsed and filtered. For each sample, productive Simpson clonality was calculated as the square root of Simpson's diversity index across productive rearrangements. Not all clones reach the TCRdb copy of this immuneACCESS table, which keeps in-frame sequences only. Checked studies attribute under half of the gap to unresolved V genes and leave the rest unexplained. Clonal size and the V and J genes are those of that table, whereas D and trimming came from the DNA. For this sample there are about 380,000 clones; 85% appear just once. The ten largest clonotypes hold around 3.4% of the sample.

As regards this clone: Its antigen is not yet known. No base-level quality is on record; no much larger clone is a single base apart.

Trimming takes 2 bases off V and 1 base off J; junction bases not matched to a gene: 1. Its CDR3 holds 14 amino acids, cysteine through phenylalanine. Only the CDR3 DNA stays, 42 bases, in frame from base 1. From the germline V gene, CDR1 is SGHDT and CDR2 is YYEEEE. Each collaborating institution followed its own protocols to collect whole blood in K2EDTA tubes. Collaborator samples were shipped for TCRbeta analysis as frozen whole blood, isolated PBMCs, or DNA extracted from either sample type. What the research found in general, with its limitations: Clinical and demographic metadata were provided uncurated, with the amount varying by source and participant.

The chain is made from TRBV5-6 and TRBJ2-7, with 9 junctional bases fitting TRBD1. This receptor was taken from a woman younger than 30 with acute or convalescent COVID-19. The sample taken for sequencing was peripheral blood. The CDR3 loop reads CASSFGTGSYEQYF. The DNA sequence is given as TGTGCCAGCAGCTTCGGGACAGGGTCCTACGAGCAGTACTTC.